These T cell receptor beta chains were read from a single sample in a study of CXCR3-negative and CXCR3-positive naive CD8 T cells. After re-calling the 5' RACE reads, TCRdb lists one entry per CDR3 protein, DNA absent. Its listing shows approximately 83,000 distinct CDR3 sequences. The sample was naive CXCR3- CD8+ T cells from blood. These receptor sequences come from a human donor in good health. Some clones in this sample may be carry-over from other donors' samples. The CDR3 runs from the conserved cysteine through the conserved F or W.

V gene	J gene	CDR3 protein
TRBV6-5	TRBJ1-6	CASSWGGRDSPLHF
TRBV15	TRBJ1-4	CATSLRDRGPEKLFF
TRBV6-5	TRBJ2-1	CASRTSGAYNEQFF
TRBV29-1	TRBJ2-1	CSVGDRGTYNEQFF
TRBV7-3	TRBJ2-7	CASSLDEGAAYEQYF
TRBV7-6	TRBJ1-1	CASSLGGQNTEAFF
TRBV28	TRBJ2-3	CASSFSALAGGDTDTQYF
TRBV11-2	TRBJ2-1	CASTLNGMSNEQFF
TRBV20-1	TRBJ2-1	CSARVRRAGSSYNEQFF
TRBV19	TRBJ1-1	CASSPGSLDTEAFF
TRBV7-3	TRBJ2-2	CASSIKPGVGGAELFF
TRBV24-1	TRBJ2-3	CATGDLTDTQYF
TRBV28	TRBJ2-5	CASRELGAETQYF
TRBV7-6	TRBJ1-1	CASSLGATVNTEAFF
TRBV7-8	TRBJ1-3	CASSPRTGNTIYF
TRBV7-3	TRBJ1-1	CASSLLPAENTEAFF
TRBV6-5	TRBJ1-1	CASSYPGWNTEAFF
TRBV28	TRBJ2-2	CASTGLRLGLAGANTGELFF
TRBV7-9	TRBJ2-3	CASSPAASYTDTQYF
TRBV5-1	TRBJ2-7	CASSNFYEQYF
TRBV7-3	TRBJ2-1	CASSLMGGGTYNEQFF
TRBV9	TRBJ2-3	CASSAFNTDTQYF
TRBV7-9	TRBJ2-7	CASKADSSYEQYF
TRBV20-1	TRBJ1-5	CSATPDGFNSNQPQHF
TRBV5-1	TRBJ1-2	CASSLVGGANGYTF
TRBV11-2	TRBJ2-7	CASSIQGEQYF
TRBV7-9	TRBJ2-7	CASSLSIPYEQYF
TRBV11-2	TRBJ2-3	CASSSLGPTDTQYF
TRBV7-9	TRBJ2-3	CASSPPGDPDTQYF
TRBV7-9	TRBJ2-3	CASSPVAQITFVDTQYF
TRBV29-1	TRBJ1-1	CSVNAGLNTEAFF
TRBV6-6	TRBJ1-1	CASSDRKQAFF
TRBV5-1	TRBJ1-1	CASREGLGTEAFF
TRBV28	TRBJ2-3	CGTKGHTTSTDTQYF
TRBV29-1	TRBJ2-3	CSVEEGPPTDTQYF
TRBV7-9	TRBJ1-1	CASSPQQGRAFF
TRBV15	TRBJ2-7	CATSREGDDSHEQYF
TRBV7-6	TRBJ2-7	CASSLELAGTYEQYF
TRBV29-1	TRBJ2-7	CSVEEADSTDYEQYF
TRBV30	TRBJ2-1	CAWTGNYNEQFF
TRBV5-6	TRBJ2-1	CASRDTGTAYNEQFF
TRBV7-3	TRBJ2-7	CASSLSGGHYEQYF
TRBV7-9	TRBJ2-5	CASSLAIGRTETQYF
TRBV29-1	TRBJ2-1	CSVEELGTGNEQFF
TRBV29-1	TRBJ1-1	CSARRDTEAFF
TRBV20-1	TRBJ1-2	CSARDPSDSWGYGYTF